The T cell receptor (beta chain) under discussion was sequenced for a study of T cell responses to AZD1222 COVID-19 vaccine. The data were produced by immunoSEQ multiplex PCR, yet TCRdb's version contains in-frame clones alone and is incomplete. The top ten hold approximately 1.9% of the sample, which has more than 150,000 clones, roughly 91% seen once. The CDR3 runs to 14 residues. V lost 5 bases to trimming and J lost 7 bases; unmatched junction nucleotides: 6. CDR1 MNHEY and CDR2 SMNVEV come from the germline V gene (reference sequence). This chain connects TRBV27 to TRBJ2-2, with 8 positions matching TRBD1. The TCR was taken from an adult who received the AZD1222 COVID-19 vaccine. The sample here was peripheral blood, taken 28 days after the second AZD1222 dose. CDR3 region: CASSGQGPHGELFF. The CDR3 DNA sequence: TGTGCCAGCAGTGGACAGGGCCCTCACGGGGAGCTGTTTTTT.